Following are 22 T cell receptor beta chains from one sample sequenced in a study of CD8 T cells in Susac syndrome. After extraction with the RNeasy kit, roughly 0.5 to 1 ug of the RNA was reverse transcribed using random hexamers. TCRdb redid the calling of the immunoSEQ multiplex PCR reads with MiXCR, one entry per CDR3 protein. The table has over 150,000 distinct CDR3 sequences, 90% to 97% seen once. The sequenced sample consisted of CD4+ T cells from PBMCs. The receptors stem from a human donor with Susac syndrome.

CDR3 coding DNA: TGTGCCAGCAGAAGAGAAGCGAACACTGAAGCTTTCTTT. This gives the protein CASRREANTEAFF. The rearrangement uses TRBV7-2 and TRBJ1-1; D not certain. Trimming took off 6 bases at V and 1 base at J, with 9 bases between the two ends. The CDR3 runs to 13 residues. CDR1 and CDR2 from the germline V gene are SGHTA and FQGNSA.

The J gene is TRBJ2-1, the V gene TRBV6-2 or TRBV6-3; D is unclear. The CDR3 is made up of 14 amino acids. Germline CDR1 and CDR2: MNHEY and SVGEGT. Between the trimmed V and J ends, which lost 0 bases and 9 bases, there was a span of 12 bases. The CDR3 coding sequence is TGTGCCAGCAGTTACTCTGGACGAGGTCTTGAGCAGTTCTTC. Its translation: CASSYSGRGLEQFF.

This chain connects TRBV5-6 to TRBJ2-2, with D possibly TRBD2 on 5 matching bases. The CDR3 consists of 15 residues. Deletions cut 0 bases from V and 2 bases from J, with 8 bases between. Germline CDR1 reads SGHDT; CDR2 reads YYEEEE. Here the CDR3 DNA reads TGTGCCAGCAGCTTGGGAGGGATCAACACCGGGGAGCTGTTTTTT. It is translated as CASSLGGINTGELFF.

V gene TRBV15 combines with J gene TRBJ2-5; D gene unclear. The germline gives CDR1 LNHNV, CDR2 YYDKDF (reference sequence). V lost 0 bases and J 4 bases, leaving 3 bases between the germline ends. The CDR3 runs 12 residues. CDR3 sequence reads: CATSRDRETQYF. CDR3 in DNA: TGTGCCACCAGCAGAGACAGAGAGACCCAGTACTTC. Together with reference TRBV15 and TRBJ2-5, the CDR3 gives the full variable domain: DAMVIQNPRYQVTQFGKPVTLSCSQTLNHNVMYWYQQKSSQAPKLLFHYYDKDFNNEADTPDNFQSRRPNTSFCFLDIRSPGLGDTAMYLCATSRDRETQYFGPGTRLLVL.

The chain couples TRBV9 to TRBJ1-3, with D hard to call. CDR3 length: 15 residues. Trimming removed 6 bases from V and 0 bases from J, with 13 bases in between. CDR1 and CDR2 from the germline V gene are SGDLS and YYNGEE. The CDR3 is CASKPGPGSGNTIYF. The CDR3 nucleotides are TGTGCCAGCAAGCCTGGCCCCGGCTCTGGAAACACCATATATTTT. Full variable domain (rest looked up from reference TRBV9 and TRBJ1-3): DSGVTQTPKHLITATGQRVTLRCSPRSGDLSVYWYQQSLDQGLQFLIQYYNGEERAKGNILERFSAQQFPDLHSELNLSSLELGDSALYFCASKPGPGSGNTIYFGEGSWLTVV.

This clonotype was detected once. CDR3 bases: TGTGCCAGCAGTCCCACGCGGGGATCTGGGGCCAACGTCCTGACTTTC. This sequence encodes CASSPTRGSGANVLTF. V usage is TRBV2 and J usage is TRBJ2-6; D is possibly TRBD2 (6 bases). The germline V gene encodes CDR1 SNHLY and CDR2 FYNNEI. The CDR3 runs to 16 residues. Trimming pared 5 bases from V and 1 base from J, leaving 12 bases between.

This CDR3 reads CSARRTENQPQHF. The CDR3 nucleotides read TGCAGTGCTAGAAGGACAGAAAATCAGCCCCAGCATTTT. The chain joins TRBV20-1 to TRBJ1-5; maybe TRBD1 (6 bases). Germline V gene sequence: CDR1 DFQATT, CDR2 SNEGSKA (reference sequence). V was clipped by 2 bases and J by 4 bases, with 9 bases between them. The length of the CDR3 is 13 residues.

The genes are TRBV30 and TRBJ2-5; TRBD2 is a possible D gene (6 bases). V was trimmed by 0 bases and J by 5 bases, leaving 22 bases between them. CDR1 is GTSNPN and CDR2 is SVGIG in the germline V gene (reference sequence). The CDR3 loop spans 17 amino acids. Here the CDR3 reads CAWSVGKAPGRSETQYF. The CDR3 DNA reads TGTGCCTGGAGTGTAGGAAAGGCCCCAGGGAGGAGTGAGACCCAGTACTTC.

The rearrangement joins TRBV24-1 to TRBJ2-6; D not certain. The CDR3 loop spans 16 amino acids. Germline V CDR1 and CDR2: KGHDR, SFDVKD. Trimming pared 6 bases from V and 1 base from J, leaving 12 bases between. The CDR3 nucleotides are TGTGCCACCAGTCCGGGCCACCTTTCTGGGGCCAACGTCCTGACTTTC. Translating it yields CATSPGHLSGANVLTF.

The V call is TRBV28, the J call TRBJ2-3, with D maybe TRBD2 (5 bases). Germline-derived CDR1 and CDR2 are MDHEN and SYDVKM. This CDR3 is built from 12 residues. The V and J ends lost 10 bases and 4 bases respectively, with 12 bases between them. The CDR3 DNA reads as TGTGCCACTCGGGAAGCCCCAGATACGCAGTATTTT. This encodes CATREAPDTQYF.

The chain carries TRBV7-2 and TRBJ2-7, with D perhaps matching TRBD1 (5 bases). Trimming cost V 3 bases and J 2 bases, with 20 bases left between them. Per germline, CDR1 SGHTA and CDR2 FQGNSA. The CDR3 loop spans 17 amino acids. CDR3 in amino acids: CASSFPGSPKGPYEQYF. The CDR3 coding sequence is TGTGCCAGCAGCTTCCCTGGGTCCCCTAAGGGGCCCTACGAGCAGTACTTC.

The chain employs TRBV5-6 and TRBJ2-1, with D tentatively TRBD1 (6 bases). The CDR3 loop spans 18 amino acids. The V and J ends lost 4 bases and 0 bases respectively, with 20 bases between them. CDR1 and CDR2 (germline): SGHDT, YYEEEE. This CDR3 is CASSGRPHRVSSYNEQFF. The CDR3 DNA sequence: TGTGCCAGCAGCGGACGACCCCACAGGGTGAGCTCCTACAATGAGCAGTTCTTC.

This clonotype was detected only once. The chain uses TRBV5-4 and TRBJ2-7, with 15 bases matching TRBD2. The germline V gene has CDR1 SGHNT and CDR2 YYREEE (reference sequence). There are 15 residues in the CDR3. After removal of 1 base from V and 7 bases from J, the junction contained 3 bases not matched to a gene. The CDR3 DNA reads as TGTGCCAGCAGCTTGCCCGGACTAGCGGGGGGGGAGCAGTACTTC. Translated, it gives CASSLPGLAGGEQYF.

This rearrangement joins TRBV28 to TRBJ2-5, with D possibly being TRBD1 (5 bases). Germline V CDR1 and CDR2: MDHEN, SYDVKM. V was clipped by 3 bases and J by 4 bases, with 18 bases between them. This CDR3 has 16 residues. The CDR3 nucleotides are TGTGCCAGCAGTTTTAACCCGGCCAGGGAAATAGAGACCCAGTACTTC. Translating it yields CASSFNPAREIETQYF.

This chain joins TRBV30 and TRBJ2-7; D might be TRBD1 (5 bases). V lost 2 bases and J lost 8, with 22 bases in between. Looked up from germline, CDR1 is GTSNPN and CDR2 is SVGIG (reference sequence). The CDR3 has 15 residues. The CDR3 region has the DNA TGTGCCTGGAGTCCCTCAGGGAAGGCGTTCCGAAAGCAGTACTTC. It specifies CAWSPSGKAFRKQYF.

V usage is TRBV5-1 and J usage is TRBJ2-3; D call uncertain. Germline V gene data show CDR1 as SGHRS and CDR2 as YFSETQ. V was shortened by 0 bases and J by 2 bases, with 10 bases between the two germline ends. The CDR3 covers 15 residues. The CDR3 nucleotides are TGCGCCAGCAGCTTGGGGACCACTCACACAGATACGCAGTATTTT. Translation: CASSLGTTHTDTQYF. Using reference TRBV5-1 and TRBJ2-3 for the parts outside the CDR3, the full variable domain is KAGVTQTPRYLIKTRGQQVTLSCSPISGHRSVSWYQQTPGQGLQFLFEYFSETQRNKGNFPGRFSGRQFSNSRSEMNVSTLELGDSALYLCASSLGTTHTDTQYFGPGTRLTVL.

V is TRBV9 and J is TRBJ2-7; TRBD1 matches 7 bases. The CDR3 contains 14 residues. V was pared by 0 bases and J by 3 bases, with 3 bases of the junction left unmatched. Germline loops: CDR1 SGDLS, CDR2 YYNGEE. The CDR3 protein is CASSVDGTVYEQYF. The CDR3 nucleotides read TGTGCCAGCAGCGTAGATGGGACAGTCTACGAGCAGTACTTC. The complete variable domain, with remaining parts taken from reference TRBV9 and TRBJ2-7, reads DSGVTQTPKHLITATGQRVTLRCSPRSGDLSVYWYQQSLDQGLQFLIQYYNGEERAKGNILERFSAQQFPDLHSELNLSSLELGDSALYFCASSVDGTVYEQYFGPGTRLTVT.

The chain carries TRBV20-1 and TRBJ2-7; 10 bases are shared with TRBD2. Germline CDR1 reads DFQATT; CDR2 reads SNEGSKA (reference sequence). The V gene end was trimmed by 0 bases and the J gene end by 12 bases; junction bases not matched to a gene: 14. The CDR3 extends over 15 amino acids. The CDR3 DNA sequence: TGCAGTGCTAGAGATTCACTAGCGGGACCATCACAGTGGTACTTC. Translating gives CSARDSLAGPSQWYF.

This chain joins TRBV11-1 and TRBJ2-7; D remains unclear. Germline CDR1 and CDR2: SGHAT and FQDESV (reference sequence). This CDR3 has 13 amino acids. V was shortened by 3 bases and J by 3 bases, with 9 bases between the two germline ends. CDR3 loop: CASSFGPNYEQYV. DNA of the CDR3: TGTGCCAGCAGCTTCGGCCCGAACTACGAGCAGTACGTC.

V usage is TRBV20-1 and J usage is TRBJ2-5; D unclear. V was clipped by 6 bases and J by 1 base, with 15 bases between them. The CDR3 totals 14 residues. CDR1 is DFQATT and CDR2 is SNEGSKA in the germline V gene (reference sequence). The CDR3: CSAWTYASQETQYF. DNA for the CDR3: TGCAGTGCCTGGACGTACGCGAGCCAAGAGACCCAGTACTTC.

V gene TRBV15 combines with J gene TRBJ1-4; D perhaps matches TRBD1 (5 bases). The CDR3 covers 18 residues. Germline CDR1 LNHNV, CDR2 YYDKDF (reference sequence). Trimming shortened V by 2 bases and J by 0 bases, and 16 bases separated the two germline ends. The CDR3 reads CATSRPTGPLATNEKLFF. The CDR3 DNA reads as TGTGCCACCAGCAGACCTACAGGACCCCTTGCAACTAATGAAAAACTGTTTTTT.

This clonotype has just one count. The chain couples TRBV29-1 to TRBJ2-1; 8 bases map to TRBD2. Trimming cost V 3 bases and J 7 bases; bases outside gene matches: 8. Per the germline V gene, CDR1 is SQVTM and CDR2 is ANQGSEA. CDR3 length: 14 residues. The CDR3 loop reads CSVDGASGLNEQFF. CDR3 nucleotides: TGCAGCGTTGATGGGGCTAGCGGGCTTAATGAGCAGTTCTTC.